The clone carrying this T cell receptor (beta chain) appeared a single time. Its matching antigen is unknown. Germline CDR1 SEHNR, CDR2 FQNEAQ (reference sequence). Trimming left V 5 bases short and J 8 bases short, with 15 bases between. The CDR3 length is 13 residues. This sample stems from a study of T cell responses to AZD1222 COVID-19 vaccine. Study outcomes and limitations: In a largely white British group with more females than males, clonal diversity was possibly underestimated.

Generated by immunoSEQ multiplex PCR, the TCRdb table keeps only in-frame clones and is missing some. The sample shows 95,000 to 150,000 clones, around 88% of them seen only once. The sequence came from an adult in good health. Sequenced material: peripheral blood, taken on day 0 of MenACWY control vaccination. V gene TRBV7-9 combines with J gene TRBJ1-2; D is possibly TRBD1 (6 bases). The CDR3 coding sequence is TGTGCCAGCAGCCCACGGGGGGGCGACGGCTACACCTTC. Residues: CASSPRGGDGYTF.